This T cell receptor beta chain was sequenced during a study of T-cell memory formation after mild COVID-19. For the study at large: For the most part, TCR clusters were specific to one donor.

The germline gives CDR1 LNHDA, CDR2 SQIVND (reference sequence). The CDR3 is 14 amino acids. The V and J ends lost 1 base and 5 bases respectively, with 11 bases between them. In TCRdb, the 5' RACE reads were re-called with MiXCR into one record per CDR3 protein. The sample holds roughly 550,000 distinct CDR3 sequences; roughly 22% are singletons and the top ten take around 13%. This sequence joins TRBV19 and TRBJ1-1; TRBD1 is a possible D gene (6 bases). The source is an adult woman who had mild COVID-19 (a few samples of this study predate the infection). Cell type and time point are not known. Sequenced sample: PBMCs or a T cell subset sorted from them (not recorded which). The CDR3: CASSIGGRGTEAFF. The DNA of the CDR3 is TGTGCCAGTAGTATAGGGGGCAGGGGTACTGAAGCTTTCTTT.